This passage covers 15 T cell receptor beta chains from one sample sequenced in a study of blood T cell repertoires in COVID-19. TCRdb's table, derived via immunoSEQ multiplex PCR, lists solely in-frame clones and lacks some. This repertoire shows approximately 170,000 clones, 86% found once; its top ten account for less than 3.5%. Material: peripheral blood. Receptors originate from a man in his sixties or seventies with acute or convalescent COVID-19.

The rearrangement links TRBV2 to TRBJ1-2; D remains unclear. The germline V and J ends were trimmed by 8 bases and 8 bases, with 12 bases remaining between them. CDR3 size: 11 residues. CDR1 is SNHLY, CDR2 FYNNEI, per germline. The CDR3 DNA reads TGTGCCAGCGGGAGGGAGGCGGGCTACACCTTC. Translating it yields CASGREAGYTF.

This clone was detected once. Here the CDR3 reads CASSVDRYLSGNTIYF. CDR3 bases: TGTGCCAGCAGCGTAGACAGATACCTCTCTGGAAACACCATATATTTT. The chain recombines TRBV9 with TRBJ1-3; unclear D gene. Trimming stripped 0 bases from V and 0 bases from J, with 10 bases between. The CDR3 covers 16 residues. CDR1 and CDR2 from the germline V gene are SGDLS and YYNGEE.

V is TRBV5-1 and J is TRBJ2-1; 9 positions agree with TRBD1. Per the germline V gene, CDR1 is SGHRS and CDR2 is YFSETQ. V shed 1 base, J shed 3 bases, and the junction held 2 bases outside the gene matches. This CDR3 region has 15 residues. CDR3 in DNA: TGCGCCAGCAGCTTGTGGGACAGGGTCTACAATGAGCAGTTCTTC. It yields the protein CASSLWDRVYNEQFF.

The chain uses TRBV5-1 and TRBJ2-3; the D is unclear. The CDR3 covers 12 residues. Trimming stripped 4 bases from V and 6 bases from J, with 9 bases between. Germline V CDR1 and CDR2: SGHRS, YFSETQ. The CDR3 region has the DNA TGCGCCAGCAGCACCTATCCCGATACGCAGTATTTT. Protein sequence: CASSTYPDTQYF.

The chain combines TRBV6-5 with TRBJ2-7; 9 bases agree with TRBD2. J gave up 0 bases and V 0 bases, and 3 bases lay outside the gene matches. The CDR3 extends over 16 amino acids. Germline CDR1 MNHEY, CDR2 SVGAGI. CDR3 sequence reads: CASSYSAGGSSYEQYF. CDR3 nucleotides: TGTGCCAGCAGTTACTCGGCGGGAGGGAGCTCCTACGAGCAGTACTTC.

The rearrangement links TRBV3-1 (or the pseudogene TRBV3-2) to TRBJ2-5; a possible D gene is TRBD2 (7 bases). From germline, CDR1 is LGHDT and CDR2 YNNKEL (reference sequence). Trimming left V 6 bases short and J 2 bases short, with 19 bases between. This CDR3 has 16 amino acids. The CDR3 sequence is CASSRRGAGTQETQYF. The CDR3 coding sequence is TGTGCCAGCAGTCGCAGGGGAGCGGGAACTCAAGAGACCCAGTACTTC.

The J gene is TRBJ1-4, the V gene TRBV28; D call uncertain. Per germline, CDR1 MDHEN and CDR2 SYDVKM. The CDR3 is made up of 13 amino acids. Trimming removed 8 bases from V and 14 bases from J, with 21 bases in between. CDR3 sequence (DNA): TGTGCCAGCGCTAGAGGTAATGAAAAACTTCTGTTTTTT. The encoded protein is CASARGNEKLLFF.

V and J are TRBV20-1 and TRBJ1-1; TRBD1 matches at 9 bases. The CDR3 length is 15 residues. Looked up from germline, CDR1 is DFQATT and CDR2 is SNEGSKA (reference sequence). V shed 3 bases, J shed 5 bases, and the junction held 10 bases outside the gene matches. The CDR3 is CSASPADRGRTEAFF. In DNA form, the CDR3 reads TGCAGTGCTAGTCCGGCGGACAGGGGACGAACTGAAGCTTTCTTT.

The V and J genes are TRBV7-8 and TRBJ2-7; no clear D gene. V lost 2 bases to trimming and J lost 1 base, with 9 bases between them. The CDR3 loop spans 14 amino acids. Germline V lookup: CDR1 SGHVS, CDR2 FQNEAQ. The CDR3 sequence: CASSLRSRSYEQYF. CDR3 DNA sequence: TGTGCCAGCAGCTTAAGGAGTAGGTCCTACGAGCAGTACTTC.

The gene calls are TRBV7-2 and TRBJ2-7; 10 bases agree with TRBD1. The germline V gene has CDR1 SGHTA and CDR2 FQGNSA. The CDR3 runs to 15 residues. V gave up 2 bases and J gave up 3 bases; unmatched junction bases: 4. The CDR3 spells CASSLTGTGDYEQYF. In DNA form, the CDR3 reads TGTGCCAGCAGCTTAACCGGGACAGGGGACTACGAGCAGTACTTC.

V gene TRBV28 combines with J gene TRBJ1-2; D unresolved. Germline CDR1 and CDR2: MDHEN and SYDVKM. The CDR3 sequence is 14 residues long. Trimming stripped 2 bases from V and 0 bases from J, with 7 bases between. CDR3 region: CASSLGTANYGYTF. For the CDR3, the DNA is TGTGCCAGCAGTTTAGGCACCGCTAACTATGGCTACACCTTC.

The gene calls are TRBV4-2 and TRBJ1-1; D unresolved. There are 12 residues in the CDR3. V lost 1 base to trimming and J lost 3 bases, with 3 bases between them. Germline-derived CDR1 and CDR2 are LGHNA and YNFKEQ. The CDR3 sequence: CASSQGDTEAFF. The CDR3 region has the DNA TGTGCCAGCAGCCAAGGCGACACTGAAGCTTTCTTT.

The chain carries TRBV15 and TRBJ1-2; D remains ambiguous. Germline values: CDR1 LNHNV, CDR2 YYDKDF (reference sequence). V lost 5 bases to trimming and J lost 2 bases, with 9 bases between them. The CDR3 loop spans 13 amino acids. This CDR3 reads CATSPAQNYGYTF. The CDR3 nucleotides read TGTGCCACCAGCCCCGCCCAGAACTATGGCTACACCTTC.

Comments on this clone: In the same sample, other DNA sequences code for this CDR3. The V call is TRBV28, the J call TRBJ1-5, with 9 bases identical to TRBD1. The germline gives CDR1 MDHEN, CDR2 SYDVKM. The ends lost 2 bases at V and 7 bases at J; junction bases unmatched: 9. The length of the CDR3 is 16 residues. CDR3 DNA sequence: TGTGCCAGCAGTTTACCGGGACAGGGAGACTCCCAGCCCCAGCATTTT. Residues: CASSLPGQGDSQPQHF. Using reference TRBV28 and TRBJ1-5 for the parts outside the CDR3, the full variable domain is DVKVTQSSRYLVKRTGEKVFLECVQDMDHENMFWYRQDPGLGLRLIYFSYDVKMKEKGDIPEGYSVSREKKERFSLILESASTNQTSMYLCASSLPGQGDSQPQHFGDGTRLSIL.

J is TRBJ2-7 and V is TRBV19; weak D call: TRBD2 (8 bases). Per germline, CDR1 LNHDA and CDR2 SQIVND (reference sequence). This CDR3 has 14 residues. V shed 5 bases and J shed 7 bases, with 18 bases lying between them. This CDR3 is CASSSLSGDREQYF. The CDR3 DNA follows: TGTGCCAGTAGTTCCCTTAGCGGGGACAGAGAGCAGTACTTC.